The 17 T cell receptor beta chains below were found in one sample sequenced in a study of CD8 T cells in ankylosing spondylitis. MiXCR, applied by TCRdb to the 5' RACE reads, yields one record per CDR3 protein. The sample holds 250,000 or so distinct CDR3 sequences, roughly a quarter seen once. The sample taken for sequencing was blood, either unsorted or a sorted T cell fraction (not recorded which). The receptors here all came from a male donor with ankylosing spondylitis or in good health (not recorded which).

The V call is TRBV7-2, the J call TRBJ2-2; D possibly matches TRBD1 or TRBD2 (5 bases each). This CDR3 contains 14 residues. Germline V lookup: CDR1 SGHTA, CDR2 FQGNSA. V was pared by 4 bases and J by 7 bases, with 13 bases between. DNA of the CDR3: TGTGCCAGCAGCTGGACCAGGGAGATCGGGGAGCTGTTTTTT. Its translation is CASSWTREIGELFF.

The genes are TRBV27 and TRBJ2-6; D is undetermined. The CDR3 totals 19 residues. Trimming took off 5 bases at V and 1 base at J, with 21 bases between the two ends. Germline CDR1 and CDR2: MNHEY and SMNVEV (reference sequence). The chain's CDR3 is CASSLSPAGRRSGANVLTF. Here the CDR3 DNA reads TGTGCCAGCAGTCTTTCTCCGGCCGGGCGTCGGTCTGGGGCCAACGTCCTGACTTTC.

This clonotype came up a few times. The chain couples TRBV20-1 to TRBJ1-5; D is undetermined. V was clipped by 3 bases and J by 5 bases, with 11 bases between them. This CDR3 is 13 amino acids long. Germline loops: CDR1 DFQATT, CDR2 SNEGSKA (reference sequence). CDR3 loop: CSASFSGDQPQHF. The CDR3 coding sequence is TGCAGTGCTAGTTTCAGTGGGGATCAGCCCCAGCATTTT.

The chain links TRBV10-2 to TRBJ2-3; D unresolved. CDR1 and CDR2 from the germline V gene are WSHSY and SAAADI. The CDR3 is 13 amino acids. Trimming removed 9 bases at V and 2 bases at J, with 12 bases between. In nucleotides, the CDR3 is TGCGCCAGTCAAGACACCTTCACAGATACGCAGTATTTT. Amino acids: CASQDTFTDTQYF.

The V and J genes are TRBV6-5 and TRBJ2-7; 12 bases agree with TRBD1. CDR3 length equals 15 residues. CDR1 and CDR2 from the germline V gene are MNHEY and SVGAGI. Trimming cost V 2 bases and J 3 bases; bases outside gene matches: 2. This CDR3 is CASSYGTGGIYEQYF. The CDR3 DNA follows: TGTGCCAGCAGTTACGGGACAGGGGGCATCTACGAGCAGTACTTC.

V and J are TRBV3-1 and TRBJ1-1; possible D gene TRBD1, 5 bases. In germline, CDR1 is LGHDT, CDR2 YNNKEL (reference sequence). V was pared by 8 bases and J by 0 bases, with 16 bases between. This CDR3 has 15 residues. The CDR3 region is CASCLAGTVNTEAFF. The CDR3, as DNA: TGTGCCAGCTGCCTAGCCGGGACGGTGAACACTGAAGCTTTCTTT.

This clonotype was detected a few times. The chain is built from TRBV29-1 and TRBJ2-3; the D gene is possibly TRBD1 (5 bases). The V and J ends lost 1 base and 4 bases respectively, with 24 bases between them. Per germline, CDR1 SQVTM and CDR2 ANQGSEA. CDR3 size: 18 residues. The CDR3 loop is CSVEGVRGQLTSPDTQYF. In nucleotides, the CDR3 is TGCAGCGTTGAAGGGGTTAGAGGACAACTTACCTCGCCAGATACGCAGTATTTT.

The rearrangement links TRBV27 to TRBJ1-1, with TRBD1 identical over 7 bases. CDR3 size: 14 residues. CDR1 and CDR2 from the germline V gene are MNHEY and SMNVEV (reference sequence). The trim removed 3 bases at V and 2 bases at J, leaving 3 bases unmatched. CDR3: CASSLDRSNTEAFF. The CDR3 DNA reads TGTGCCAGCAGTTTGGACAGGAGCAACACTGAAGCTTTCTTT.

The chain employs TRBV11-2 and TRBJ2-1; TRBD2 agrees at 8 bases. The CDR3 totals 14 residues. Germline lookup yields CDR1 SGHAT and CDR2 FQNNGV. The V gene end was trimmed by 10 bases and the J gene end by 0 bases; junction bases not matched to a gene: 5. The CDR3 sequence: CATSGGASYNEQFF. As DNA, the CDR3 is TGTGCCACCTCCGGGGGGGCCTCCTACAATGAGCAGTTCTTC.

This clonotype came up many times. V gene TRBV29-1 combines with J gene TRBJ1-2; the D is unclear. The length of the CDR3 is 14 residues. The germline V gene has CDR1 SQVTM and CDR2 ANQGSEA. V was clipped by 0 bases and J by 1 base, with 9 bases between them. CDR3 protein: CSVEEADLNYGYTF. The CDR3 DNA reads as TGCAGCGTTGAAGAGGCAGACCTTAACTATGGCTACACCTTC.

This clonotype was seen at least ten times. The J gene is TRBJ2-6, the V gene TRBV3-1; possible D gene TRBD1, 5 bases. V gave up 8 bases and J gave up 2 bases, with 10 bases separating them. This CDR3 is 14 amino acids long. Germline CDR1 is LGHDT and CDR2 is YNNKEL (reference sequence). CDR3 sequence reads: CASGAGTGANVLTF. CDR3 sequence (DNA): TGTGCCAGCGGAGCAGGGACTGGGGCCAACGTCCTGACTTTC.

This clonotype was seen a handful of times. The V and J genes are TRBV6-5 and TRBJ2-1; TRBD1 matches 8 bases. J gave up 12 bases and V 6 bases, and 10 bases lay outside the gene matches. The CDR3 runs 13 residues. Germline CDR1 reads MNHEY; CDR2 reads SVGAGI. CDR3 residues: CASRYQGANGQFF. The CDR3 DNA reads TGTGCCAGCAGGTACCAGGGGGCCAACGGGCAGTTCTTC.

This sequence joins TRBV29-1 and TRBJ2-5; the D gene is possibly TRBD1 (7 bases). The germline gives CDR1 SQVTM, CDR2 ANQGSEA. The V gene lost 4 bases and the J gene lost 5 bases, with 11 bases spanning the gap. This CDR3 is built from 12 residues. CDR3 nucleotides: TGCAGCGTTGCGGCAGGGGGGGAGACCCAGTACTTC. Encoded protein: CSVAAGGETQYF.

This clonotype was observed a handful of times. This chain links TRBV5-1 with TRBJ2-3; 11 bases fit TRBD2. V shed 1 base, J shed 0 bases, and the junction held 1 base outside the gene matches. The CDR3 covers 16 residues. Germline V CDR1 and CDR2: SGHRS, YFSETQ. The CDR3 loop is CASSLLAGGSTDTQYF. As DNA, the CDR3 is TGCGCCAGCAGCTTGCTAGCGGGAGGTAGCACAGATACGCAGTATTTT.

This chain uses TRBV10-3 with TRBJ2-7; the match to TRBD2 covers 14 bases. The CDR3 spans 14 residues. The junction had 8 bases not matched to a gene; V was cut back by 10 bases and J by 6 bases. The germline CDR1 and CDR2 sequences are ENHRY and SYGVKD. CDR3 loop: CATRSGLAGGEQYF. The CDR3 DNA follows: TGTGCCACCCGGAGCGGACTAGCGGGGGGCGAGCAGTACTTC.

This clonotype was recorded at least ten times. The chain is built from TRBV6-1 and TRBJ1-4; unclear D gene. V lost 5 bases and J 13 bases, leaving 17 bases between the germline ends. Germline-derived CDR1 and CDR2 are MNHNS and SASEGT. This CDR3 region has 13 residues. The CDR3 DNA follows: TGTGCCAGCAGTCCCGGGTCTAGGGTGGGACTGTTTTTT. Its protein product is CASSPGSRVGLFF.

The V gene is TRBV6-1, the J gene TRBJ1-6; TRBD1 is a possible D gene (5 bases). Deletions cut 7 bases from V and 5 bases from J, with 9 bases between. Per the germline V gene, CDR1 is MNHNS and CDR2 is SASEGT. This CDR3 has 13 amino acids. The CDR3 spells CASNQGNNSPLHF. The CDR3 DNA is TGTGCCAGCAATCAGGGTAATAATTCACCCCTCCACTTT.